Here is one TCR beta chain with its context. The antigen is not known. A much larger clonotype is one base distant, so this may be a read error. The CDR3 runs to 14 residues. Germline V gene sequence: CDR1 SGHRS, CDR2 YFSETQ. This record belongs to a study of early T cells in non-severe SARS-CoV-2 infection. Study-level background: RNA in bulk from unsorted whole blood was sequenced, and chains were unpaired.

General study findings and limits: Sequences matched to VDJdb favored anti-spike CD8 responses, while private and CD4 specificities were missed.

The protocol attached unique molecular identifiers to individual cDNA molecules. TCRdb analysed the 5' RACE reads with MiXCR anew, one entry per CDR3 protein. In the table there are 100,000 to 150,000 distinct CDR3 sequences, about 15% of which are singletons. The origin of this receptor is an adult who was a healthcare worker with PCR-confirmed SARS-CoV-2 infection or an uninfected control (not recorded which). The specimen was whole blood. The gene calls are TRBV5-1 and TRBJ1-3; 11 positions match TRBD1. CDR3 amino acids: CASSTGQGEGTKYF. The CDR3 DNA is TGCGCCAGCAGCACGGGACAGGGGGAAGGCACCAAATATTTT.